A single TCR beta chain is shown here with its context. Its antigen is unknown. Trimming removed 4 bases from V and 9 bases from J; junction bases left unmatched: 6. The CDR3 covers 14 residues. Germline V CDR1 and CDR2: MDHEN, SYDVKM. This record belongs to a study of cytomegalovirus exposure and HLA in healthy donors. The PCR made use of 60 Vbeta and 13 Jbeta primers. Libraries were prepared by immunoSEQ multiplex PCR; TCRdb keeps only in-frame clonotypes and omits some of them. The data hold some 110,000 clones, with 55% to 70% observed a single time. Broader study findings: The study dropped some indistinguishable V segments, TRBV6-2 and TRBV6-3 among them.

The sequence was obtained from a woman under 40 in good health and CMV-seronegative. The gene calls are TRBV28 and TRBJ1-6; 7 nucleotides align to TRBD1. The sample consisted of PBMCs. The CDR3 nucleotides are TGTGCCAGCAGTTCCGGGACAGTCAGTTCACCCCTCCACTTT. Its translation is CASSSGTVSSPLHF. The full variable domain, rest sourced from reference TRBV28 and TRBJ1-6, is DVKVTQSSRYLVKRTGEKVFLECVQDMDHENMFWYRQDPGLGLRLIYFSYDVKMKEKGDIPEGYSVSREKKERFSLILESASTNQTSMYLCASSSGTVSSPLHFGNGTRLTVT.